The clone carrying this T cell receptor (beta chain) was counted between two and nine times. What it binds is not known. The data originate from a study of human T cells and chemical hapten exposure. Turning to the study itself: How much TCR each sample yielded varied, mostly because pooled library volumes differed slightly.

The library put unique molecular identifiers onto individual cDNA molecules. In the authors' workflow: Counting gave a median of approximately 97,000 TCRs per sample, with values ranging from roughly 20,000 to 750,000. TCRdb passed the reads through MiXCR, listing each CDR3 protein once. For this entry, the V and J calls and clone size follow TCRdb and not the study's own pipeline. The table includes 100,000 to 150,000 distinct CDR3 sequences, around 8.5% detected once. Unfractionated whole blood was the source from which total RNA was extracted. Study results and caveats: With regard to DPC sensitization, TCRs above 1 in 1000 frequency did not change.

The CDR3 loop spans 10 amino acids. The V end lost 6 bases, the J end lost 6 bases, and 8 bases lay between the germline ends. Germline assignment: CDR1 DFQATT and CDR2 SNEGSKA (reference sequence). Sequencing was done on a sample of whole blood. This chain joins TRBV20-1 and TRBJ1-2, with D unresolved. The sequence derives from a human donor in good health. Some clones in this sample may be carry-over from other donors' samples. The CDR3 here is CSAHPNGYTF. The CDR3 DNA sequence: TGCAGTGCCCATCCCAATGGCTACACCTTC.